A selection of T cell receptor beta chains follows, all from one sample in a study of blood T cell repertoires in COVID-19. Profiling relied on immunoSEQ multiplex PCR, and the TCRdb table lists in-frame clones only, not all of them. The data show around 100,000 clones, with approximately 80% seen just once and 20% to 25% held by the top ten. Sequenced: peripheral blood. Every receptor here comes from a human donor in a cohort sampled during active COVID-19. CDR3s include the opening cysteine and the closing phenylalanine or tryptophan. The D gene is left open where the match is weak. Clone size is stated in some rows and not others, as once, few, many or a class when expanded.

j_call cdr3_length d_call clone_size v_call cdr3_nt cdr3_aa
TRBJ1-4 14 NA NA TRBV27 TGTGCCAGCAGTCTCCGGCGGGGCAATGAAAAACTGTTTTTT CASSLRRGNEKLFF
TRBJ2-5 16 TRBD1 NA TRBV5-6 TGTGCCAGCAGCTTGGTTACAGGGGGCGCGTGGGAGACCCAGTACTTC CASSLVTGGAWETQYF
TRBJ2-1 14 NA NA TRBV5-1 TGCGCCAGCAGCCGCTTGGGGGGTGTCGATGAGCAGTTCTTC CASSRLGGVDEQFF
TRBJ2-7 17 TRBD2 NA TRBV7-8 TGTGCCAGCAGCTTATCGCAGCGGGGGCAGTACTCTTACGAGCAGTACTTC CASSLSQRGQYSYEQYF
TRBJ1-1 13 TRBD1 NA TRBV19 TGTGCCAGTAGTATGGGACAGGGGAGCGAAGCTTTCTTT CASSMGQGSEAFF
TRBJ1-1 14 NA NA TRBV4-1 TGCGCCAGCAGCCAACAGGGGTGGAACACTGAAGCTTTCTTT CASSQQGWNTEAFF
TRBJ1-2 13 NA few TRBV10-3 TGTGCCATCAGTGACGGGGTACCGGGAGGCTACACCTTC CAISDGVPGGYTF
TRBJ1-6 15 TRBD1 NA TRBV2 TGTGCCAGCGGAAAGACAGAGGGGGCAAATTCACCCCTCCACTTT CASGKTEGANSPLHF
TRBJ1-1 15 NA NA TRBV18 TGTGCCAGCTCACCACTCGACAGCATGAACACTGAAGCTTTCTTT CASSPLDSMNTEAFF
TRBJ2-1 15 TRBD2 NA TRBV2 TGTGCCAGCAGGCCAGGGACTAGCGGGAAGGGTGAGCAGTTCTTC CASRPGTSGKGEQFF
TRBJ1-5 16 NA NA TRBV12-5 TGTGCTAGTGGTTTGGTACCCGACAGCGTCAATCAGCCCCAGCATTTT CASGLVPDSVNQPQHF
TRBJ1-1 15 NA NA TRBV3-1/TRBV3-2 TGTGCCAGCAGCCTAATAGGGGGTAGGAACACTGAAGCTTTCTTT CASSLIGGRNTEAFF
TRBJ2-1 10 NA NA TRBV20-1 TGCAGTGCCCCTAGGCGAGAGCAGTTCTTC CSAPRREQFF
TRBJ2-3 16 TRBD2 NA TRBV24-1 TGTGCCACCTCGCATTTTGCGGGAGGGTCCACAGATACGCAGTATTTT CATSHFAGGSTDTQYF
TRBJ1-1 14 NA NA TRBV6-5 TGTGCCAGCAGTTACACCGGCCAGGGCGCTGAAGCTTTCTTT CASSYTGQGAEAFF
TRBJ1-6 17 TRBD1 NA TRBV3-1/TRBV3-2 TGTGCCAGCAGCCAAGATCTAAGGGGGCGATGGGATTCACCCCTCCACTTT CASSQDLRGRWDSPLHF
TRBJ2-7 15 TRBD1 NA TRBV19 TGTGCCAGTAGGCCCAAACAGGGGGGTAGAGACGAGCAGTACTTC CASRPKQGGRDEQYF
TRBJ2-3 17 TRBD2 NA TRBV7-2 TGTGCCAGCAGCTCCCGACTAGCGGGGGGGCGGGGAGATACGCAGTATTTT CASSSRLAGGRGDTQYF
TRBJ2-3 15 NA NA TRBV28 TGTGCCAGCTCGGGTCCGGGCAGGGGCACAGATACGCAGTATTTT CASSGPGRGTDTQYF
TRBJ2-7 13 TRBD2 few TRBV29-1 TGCAGCGTTAAACTAGCGGTTTCTTACGAGCAGTACTTC CSVKLAVSYEQYF
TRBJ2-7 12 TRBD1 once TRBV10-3 TGTGCCATAATGACAGGGGGCTACGAGCAGTACTTC CAIMTGGYEQYF
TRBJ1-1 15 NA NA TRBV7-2 TGTGCCAGCAGCCCCCCCAGGGGTATAAGGACTGAAGCTTTCTTT CASSPPRGIRTEAFF
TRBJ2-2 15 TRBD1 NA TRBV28 TGTGCCAGCAGTTTTTTACAGGGGGGCACCGGGGAGCTGTTTTTT CASSFLQGGTGELFF
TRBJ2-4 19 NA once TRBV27 TGTGCCAGCAGTTTTTCAACCCCCAGGGGAGATATAGCCAAAAACATTCAGTACTTC CASSFSTPRGDIAKNIQYF
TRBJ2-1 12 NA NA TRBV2 TGTGCCAGCAGTCAGGGACTTCATGAGCAGTTCTTC CASSQGLHEQFF
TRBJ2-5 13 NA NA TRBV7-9 TGTGCCAGCACCCCGCACAGTCAAGAGACCCAGTACTTC CASTPHSQETQYF
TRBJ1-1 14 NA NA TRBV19 TGTGCCAGTACCCAGACAGGTCTGAACACTGAAGCTTTCTTT CASTQTGLNTEAFF
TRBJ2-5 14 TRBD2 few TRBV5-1 TGCGCCAGCAGCTCCTCGGGGGGCCAAGAGACCCAGTACTTC CASSSSGGQETQYF
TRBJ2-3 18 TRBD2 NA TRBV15 TGTGCCACCAGCAGAGATAAAAGAGCGGGGGGGCCCACAGATACGCAGTATTTT CATSRDKRAGGPTDTQYF
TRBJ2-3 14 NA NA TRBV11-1 TGTGCCAGCAGCTGGGGACTTAGCACAGATACGCAGTATTTT CASSWGLSTDTQYF
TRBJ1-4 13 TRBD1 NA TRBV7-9 TGTGCCAGCAGCTTAGATTCTGGACAGGGTATCGCTTTT CASSLDSGQGIAF
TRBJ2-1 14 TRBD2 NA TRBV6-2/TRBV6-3 TGTGCCAGCAGTAAGCGGGGAGGTATGAATGAGCAGTTCTTC CASSKRGGMNEQFF
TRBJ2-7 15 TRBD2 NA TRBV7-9 TGTGCCAGCACCCCCCCCTTGCGGGAGACCTACGAGCAGTACTTC CASTPPLRETYEQYF
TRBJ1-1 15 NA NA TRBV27 TGTGCCAGCAGTTTAGTGGGGCTGGGGAAAACTGAAGCTTTCTTT CASSLVGLGKTEAFF
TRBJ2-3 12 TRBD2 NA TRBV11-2 TGTGCCAGCAGCTTAGGGCTAGCGGCGGCATATTTT CASSLGLAAAYF
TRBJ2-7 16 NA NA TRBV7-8 TGTGCCAGCAGCTTAGTGGACAGACTAACCGCCTACGAGCAGTACTTC CASSLVDRLTAYEQYF
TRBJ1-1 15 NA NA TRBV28 TGTGCCAGCAGCCCCCCCTTTACAGTGAACACTGAAGCTTTCTTT CASSPPFTVNTEAFF
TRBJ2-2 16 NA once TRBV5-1 TGCGCCAGCAGCTTGGTGACCGGGATGAACACCGGGGAGCTGTTTTTT CASSLVTGMNTGELFF
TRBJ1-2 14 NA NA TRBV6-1 TGTGCCAGCAGTGAATCGAGGCAGCCCTATGGCTACACCTTC CASSESRQPYGYTF
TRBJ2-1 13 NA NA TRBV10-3 TGTGCCATCAGTGAATCGACAGCGTTTGAGCAGTTCTTC CAISESTAFEQFF
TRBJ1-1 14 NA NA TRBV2 TGTGCCAGCAGTGGAGATCCCGCGAACACTGAAGCTTTCTTT CASSGDPANTEAFF
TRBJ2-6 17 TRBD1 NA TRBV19 TGTGCCAGTACCAGGACAGGGGTTAGCTCTGGGGCCAACGTCCTGACTTTC CASTRTGVSSGANVLTF
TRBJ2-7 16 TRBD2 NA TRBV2 TGTGCCAGCAGTGCCCAGAGACTAGCGGGGGCCTACGAGCAGTACTTC CASSAQRLAGAYEQYF
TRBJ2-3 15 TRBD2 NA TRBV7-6 TGTGCCAGCGGCCGATCAAGCGGGGTCACAGATACGCAGTATTTT CASGRSSGVTDTQYF
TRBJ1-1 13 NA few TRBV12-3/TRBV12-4 TGTGCCAGCAGACAGGGATTGAACACTGAAGCTTTCTTT CASRQGLNTEAFF
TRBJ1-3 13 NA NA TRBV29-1 TGCAGCGTTTTGATGGGGAGTGGAAACACCATATATTTT CSVLMGSGNTIYF
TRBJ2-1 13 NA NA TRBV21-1 TGTGCCAGCAGTTCCTTGGACATCTTTGAGCAGTTCTTC CASSSLDIFEQFF
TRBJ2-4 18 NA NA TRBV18 TGTGCCAGCTCACCGCTCGGGGGAGTAGACCTAGCCAAAAACATTCAGTACTTC CASSPLGGVDLAKNIQYF
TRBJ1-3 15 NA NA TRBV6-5 TGTGCCAGCAAACTACAGGGCGACTCTGGAAACACCATATATTTT CASKLQGDSGNTIYF
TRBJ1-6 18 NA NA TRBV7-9 TGTGCCAGCAGCCGTGAGGCGGCCGTTGTCCTGGATAATTCACCCCTCCACTTT CASSREAAVVLDNSPLHF
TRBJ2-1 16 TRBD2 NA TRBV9 TGTGCCAGCAGCGTAGCGGCTAGCGGGATGGCCCATGAGCAGTTCTTC CASSVAASGMAHEQFF
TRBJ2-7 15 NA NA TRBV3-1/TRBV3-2 TGTGCCAGCAGCCAAGGACAGGTTCCCCCGGTCGAGCAGTACTTC CASSQGQVPPVEQYF
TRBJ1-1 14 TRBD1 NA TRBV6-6 TGTGCCACGAGACCCGGGACAGGGATCACTGAAGCTTTCTTT CATRPGTGITEAFF
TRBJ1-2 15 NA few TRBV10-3 TGTGCCATCAGTGAGCCGTCGGGGGTGTACTATGGCTACACCTTC CAISEPSGVYYGYTF
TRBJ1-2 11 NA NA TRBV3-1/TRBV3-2 TGTGCCAGCAGCCATGTATATGGCTACACCTTC CASSHVYGYTF
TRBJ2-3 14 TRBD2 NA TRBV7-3 TGTGCCAGCAGCCCTGGGAGGGGAACAGATACGCAGTATTTT CASSPGRGTDTQYF
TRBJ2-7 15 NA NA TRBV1 TGCACCAGCAGCCTAGCGGACGGGAGCTCCTACGAGCAGTACTTC CTSSLADGSSYEQYF
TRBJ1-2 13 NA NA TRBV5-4 TGTGCCAGCAGCTTGGTCACAGACTATGGCTACACCTTC CASSLVTDYGYTF